Given below is one T cell receptor (beta chain) in context. This specimen comes from a study of T cell changes during pregnancy in multiple sclerosis. The length of the CDR3 is 13 residues. Trimming shortened V by 6 bases and J by 7 bases, and 12 bases separated the two germline ends. CDR1 and CDR2 (germline): MNHEY, SVGAGI. Data came from immunoSEQ multiplex PCR; TCRdb stores just in-frame clones and leaves some out. The profile shows about 48,000 clones, about 88% of them singletons. The receptor was isolated from a female donor with multiple sclerosis, enrolled in a pregnancy study. This chain uses TRBV6-5 with TRBJ2-2; D perhaps matches TRBD2 (6 bases). The input for sequencing was CD4+ T cells from peripheral blood mononuclear cells, taken in the second trimester of pregnancy. CDR3 residues: CASRFTGGGELFF. The CDR3 DNA reads as TGTGCCAGCAGATTTACCGGGGGCGGGGAGCTGTTTTTT.